The 30 T cell receptor beta chains given below trace back to one sample, sequenced in a study of cytomegalovirus exposure and HLA in healthy donors. A multiplex PCR was run with 60 Vbeta primers and 13 Jbeta primers. Generated by immunoSEQ multiplex PCR, the TCRdb table keeps only in-frame clones and is missing some. The sample includes about 120,000 clones, 75% to 85% of them seen just once. The material sequenced was PBMCs. The receptors here all came from a man younger than 40 in good health and CMV-seropositive.

The chain couples TRBV27 to TRBJ1-5; 8 nucleotides align to TRBD1. This CDR3 has 14 amino acids. Germline V CDR1 and CDR2: MNHEY, SMNVEV (reference sequence). The junction had 8 bases not matched to a gene; V was cut back by 6 bases and J by 7 bases. CDR3 protein: CASSRTGLSQPQHF. The CDR3 DNA reads as TGTGCCAGCAGCCGGACAGGGCTTTCCCAGCCCCAGCATTTT.

CDR3 residues: CASSWDRDEKTQYF. CDR3 in DNA: TGTGCCAGCAGTTGGGACAGGGACGAAAAGACCCAGTACTTC. The chain carries TRBV27 and TRBJ2-5; 9 bases fit TRBD1. The trim removed 4 bases at V and 6 bases at J, leaving 6 bases unmatched. CDR3 length: 14 residues. Germline assignment: CDR1 MNHEY and CDR2 SMNVEV (reference sequence).

The V and J genes are TRBV7-3 and TRBJ1-2, with TRBD1 matching over 7 bases. CDR1 is SGHTA and CDR2 is FQGTGA in the germline V gene. This CDR3 contains 16 residues. Losses at the gene ends were 5 bases for V and 6 bases for J; bases not matched to a gene: 15. The CDR3 region is CASSPEGQFPGNGYTF. The CDR3 bases are TGTGCCAGCAGCCCCGAGGGACAGTTCCCCGGGAATGGCTACACCTTC. Full variable domain (rest looked up from reference TRBV7-3 and TRBJ1-2): GAGVSQTPSNKVTEKGKYVELRCDPISGHTALYWYRQSLGQGPEFLIYFQGTGAADDSGLPNDRFFAVRPEGSVSTLKIQRTERGDSAVYLCASSPEGQFPGNGYTFGSGTRLTVV.

The chain couples TRBV6-5 to TRBJ2-7; 12 bases fit TRBD1. CDR3 size: 15 residues. J was trimmed by 5 bases and V by 5 bases; bases with no gene match: 7. The germline gives CDR1 MNHEY, CDR2 SVGAGI. The CDR3 DNA is TGTGCCAGCAGTGGAGGGACAGGGGGCGTCGACGAGCAGTACTTC. Protein: CASSGGTGGVDEQYF.

The rearrangement joins TRBV25-1 to TRBJ1-5; tentatively, D is TRBD1 (6 bases). Trimming cost V 6 bases and J 3 bases, with 9 bases left between them. CDR1 is MGHDK, CDR2 SYGVNS, per germline. This CDR3 is 13 amino acids long. The CDR3 region is CASRQGPNQPQHF. The CDR3 DNA is TGTGCCAGCAGGCAGGGGCCCAATCAGCCCCAGCATTTT.

V gene TRBV5-8 combines with J gene TRBJ2-7; TRBD1 matches 7 bases. Germline lookup yields CDR1 SGHTS and CDR2 YDEGEE. The J segment lost 5 bases and the V segment lost 9 bases, leaving 14 bases of the junction unmatched. The CDR3 has 14 residues. CDR3: CAISLDRVSDEQYF. The CDR3 DNA reads TGTGCCATTTCCTTAGACAGGGTTTCCGACGAGCAGTACTTC.

This clone was seen once. This chain connects TRBV2 to TRBJ1-6, with TRBD1 matching 7 bases. The CDR3 is made up of 17 amino acids. The germline V gene encodes CDR1 SNHLY and CDR2 FYNNEI. V was pared by 5 bases and J by 7 bases, with 14 bases of the junction left unmatched. The CDR3 sequence: CASSSTGKYRLNSPLHF. For the CDR3, the DNA is TGTGCCAGCAGTTCGACAGGGAAATATAGGTTGAATTCACCCCTCCACTTT. Full variable domain (missing parts from reference TRBV2 and TRBJ1-6): EPEVTQTPSHQVTQMGQEVILRCVPISNHLYFYWYRQILGQKVEFLVSFYNNEISEKSEIFDDQFSVERPDGSNFTLKIRSTKLEDSAMYFCASSSTGKYRLNSPLHFGNGTRLTVT.

This clone was detected once. The rearrangement links TRBV6-1 to TRBJ1-4; 7 bases line up with TRBD1. There are 16 residues in the CDR3. The V gene end was trimmed by 2 bases and the J gene end by 3 bases; junction bases not matched to a gene: 6. CDR1 MNHNS and CDR2 SASEGT come from the germline V gene. CDR3 DNA sequence: TGTGCCAGCAGTGAAATTACAGGGGTTGCTAATGAAAAACTGTTTTTT. Amino acid sequence: CASSEITGVANEKLFF.

The CDR3 DNA reads as TGTGCCAGTAGTATTACAGGGGAGTATGGCTACACCTTC. Its translation is CASSITGEYGYTF. The chain carries TRBV19 and TRBJ1-2; 7 positions agree with TRBD1. Germline CDR1 is LNHDA and CDR2 is SQIVND (reference sequence). The ends lost 3 bases at V and 5 bases at J; junction bases unmatched: 3. The CDR3 contains 13 residues.

The chain uses TRBV5-8 and TRBJ2-5, with D possibly TRBD1 on 6 matching bases. The closer fit of TRBJ2-7 to the DNA end suggests the J call may be wrong. Germline CDR1 is SGHTS and CDR2 is YDEGEE. There are 13 residues in the CDR3. Written as DNA, the CDR3 is TGTGCCAGCAGCTTAGAAGGGGGATACGAGCAGTACTTC. As protein: CASSLEGGYEQYF.

This clone was counted a few times. The V and J genes are TRBV4-1 and TRBJ2-3, with 15 bases matching TRBD2. With 4 bases clipped from V and 0 bases from J, the junction kept 11 bases outside the gene matches. The length of the CDR3 is 20 residues. Germline values: CDR1 MGHRA, CDR2 YSYEKL. The CDR3 DNA reads TGCGCCAGCAGCCCAACGTCGGGGACTAGCGGGGGGTCTAGCACAGATACGCAGTATTTT. This translates into CASSPTSGTSGGSSTDTQYF.

This clone was counted once. This chain links TRBV4-1 with TRBJ1-2, with 11 bases fitting TRBD1. V lost 1 base and J lost 4; bases outside the gene matches: 2. This CDR3 contains 15 residues. Germline CDR1 reads MGHRA; CDR2 reads YSYEKL. The CDR3 sequence is CASSQGDRGSYGYTF. Here the CDR3 DNA reads TGCGCCAGCAGCCAAGGGGACAGGGGGTCCTATGGCTACACCTTC.

V and J are TRBV6-1 and TRBJ1-1; 7 bases align to TRBD1. CDR1 is MNHNS, CDR2 SASEGT, per germline. With V trimmed by 4 bases and J by 0 bases, 14 bases remained unmatched. The CDR3 sequence is 18 residues long. CDR3 region: CASSVGTVLEVLNTEAFF. DNA of the CDR3: TGTGCCAGCAGTGTAGGGACAGTCCTTGAGGTTTTGAACACTGAAGCTTTCTTT.

The table lists this clone with a few counts. The chain recombines TRBV5-1 with TRBJ1-4, with D maybe TRBD1 (6 bases). The CDR3 has 15 residues. In germline, CDR1 is SGHRS, CDR2 YFSETQ. The V and J ends lost 0 bases and 3 bases respectively, with 9 bases between them. The CDR3 reads CASSLGQDPNEKLFF. The CDR3 bases are TGCGCCAGCAGCTTGGGACAGGACCCTAATGAAAAACTGTTTTTT.

The chain carries TRBV6-1 and TRBJ1-1; D is ambiguous. The germline gives CDR1 MNHNS, CDR2 SASEGT. The CDR3 covers 11 residues. V lost 7 bases to trimming and J lost 7 bases, with 10 bases between them. DNA of the CDR3: TGTGCCAGCATCACAGTTAATGAAGCTTTCTTT. It specifies CASITVNEAFF.

The chain combines TRBV7-9 with TRBJ1-3; possible D gene TRBD1, 5 bases. The germline V gene encodes CDR1 SEHNR and CDR2 FQNEAQ (reference sequence). The CDR3 runs to 15 residues. V was pared by 1 base and J by 4 bases, with 11 bases between. The CDR3 here is CASSLEQGRGNTIYF. The CDR3 nucleotides read TGTGCCAGCAGCTTAGAGCAGGGAAGGGGAAACACCATATATTTT.

The chain carries TRBV6-1 and TRBJ1-6; D perhaps matches TRBD1 (6 bases). The CDR3 spans 17 residues. Trimming pared 1 base from V and 3 bases from J, leaving 13 bases between. The germline CDR1 and CDR2 sequences are MNHNS and SASEGT. The CDR3 sequence: CASSEEDSLYYNSPLHF. DNA for the CDR3: TGTGCCAGCAGTGAAGAGGACAGCCTTTACTATAATTCACCCCTCCACTTT.

Concerning this clone: An end of the junction does not agree with germline; a read error may underlie this. The chain has TRBV5-1 and TRBJ1-1, with no clear D. Germline CDR1 reads SGHRS; CDR2 reads YFSETQ. The length of the CDR3 is 13 residues. Here the CDR3 DNA reads TGCGTCAGCAGCACAACCTTGAACACTGAAGCTTTCTTT. Its translation: CVSSTTLNTEAFF.

The table lists this clone with a few counts. The V call is TRBV4-1, the J call TRBJ1-1; D call uncertain. The germline V and J ends were trimmed by 0 bases and 4 bases, with 12 bases remaining between them. CDR3 size: 15 residues. Germline CDR1 and CDR2: MGHRA and YSYEKL. CDR3 in amino acids: CASSQDPGLSTEAFF. CDR3 coding DNA: TGCGCCAGCAGCCAAGATCCCGGTCTGAGCACTGAAGCTTTCTTT.

This chain connects TRBV10-1 to TRBJ1-1, with 7 bases matching TRBD1. This CDR3 spans 15 amino acids. The germline V gene has CDR1 WNHNN and CDR2 SYGVQD (reference sequence). J was trimmed by 4 bases and V by 1 base; bases with no gene match: 6. The CDR3 protein is CASSEWPGGTTEAFF. DNA for the CDR3: TGCGCCAGCAGTGAGTGGCCAGGGGGTACCACTGAAGCTTTCTTT.

The rearrangement links TRBV6-5 to TRBJ2-1, with 9 bases that match TRBD2. This CDR3 is 13 amino acids long. With 10 bases clipped from V and 4 bases from J, the junction kept 5 bases outside the gene matches. Per germline, CDR1 MNHEY and CDR2 SVGAGI. The CDR3 sequence is CATSGGNYNEQFF. Written as DNA, the CDR3 is TGTGCCACAAGCGGGGGGAATTACAATGAGCAGTTCTTC.

This chain joins TRBV6-6 and TRBJ2-5; 8 bases are shared with TRBD1. The V gene end was trimmed by 4 bases and the J gene end by 4 bases; junction bases not matched to a gene: 11. Germline CDR1 reads MNHNY; CDR2 reads SVGAGI (reference sequence). The CDR3 runs 16 residues. The DNA for the CDR3 is TGTGCCAGCAGTTTCCCCGGACAGGGTAGCTCAGAGACCCAGTACTTC. It codes for CASSFPGQGSSETQYF.

The table lists this clone with a few counts. V is TRBV5-1 and J is TRBJ2-1; TRBD2 might be the D (6 bases). The V end was cut by 7 bases, the J end by 1 base, with 15 bases between. In germline, CDR1 is SGHRS, CDR2 YFSETQ. This CDR3 contains 15 residues. DNA for the CDR3: TGCGCCAGCGACGAGGAGGGTAGTTCCTACAATGAGCAGTTCTTC. Translated: CASDEEGSSYNEQFF. Based on the CDR3 plus reference TRBV5-1 and TRBJ2-1, the full variable domain is KAGVTQTPRYLIKTRGQQVTLSCSPISGHRSVSWYQQTPGQGLQFLFEYFSETQRNKGNFPGRFSGRQFSNSRSEMNVSTLELGDSALYLCASDEEGSSYNEQFFGPGTRLTVL.

The rearrangement uses TRBV2 and TRBJ1-1; D gene unclear. Germline V gene data show CDR1 as SNHLY and CDR2 as FYNNEI. This CDR3 has 13 amino acids. The ends were cut back, 3 bases at V and 0 bases at J, with 5 bases in the middle. This CDR3 is CASSDGMNTEAFF. As DNA, the CDR3 is TGTGCCAGCAGTGACGGGATGAACACTGAAGCTTTCTTT.

The rearrangement links TRBV4-1 to TRBJ2-7; weak D call: TRBD1 (5 bases). CDR1 and CDR2 from the germline V gene are MGHRA and YSYEKL. The V and J ends lost 0 bases and 2 bases respectively, with 11 bases between them. CDR3 length equals 15 residues. CDR3 in amino acids: CASSQDSDSPYEQYF. CDR3 bases: TGCGCCAGCAGCCAAGACTCAGACAGTCCCTACGAGCAGTACTTC.

This clone was counted only a few times. The chain carries TRBV6-6 and TRBJ1-1; D not resolved. Germline V lookup: CDR1 MNHNY, CDR2 SVGAGI (reference sequence). Trimming shortened V by 2 bases and J by 4 bases, and 11 bases separated the two germline ends. The CDR3 runs to 14 residues. CDR3 nucleotide sequence: TGTGCCAGCAGTTACGTGGTTCCGGGCACTGAAGCTTTCTTT. Its translation is CASSYVVPGTEAFF.

This clone was found a few times. The genes are TRBV6-6 and TRBJ2-2; TRBD1 matches 11 bases. Germline V gives CDR1 MNHNY, CDR2 SVGAGI (reference sequence). CDR3 length: 16 amino acids. V lost 2 bases, J lost 5 bases, and 4 bases stayed unmatched. CDR3 protein: CASSYIWDRGTGELFF. The CDR3 coding sequence is TGTGCCAGCAGTTACATTTGGGACAGGGGGACCGGGGAGCTGTTTTTT.

This chain connects TRBV7-8 to TRBJ2-2; D possibly corresponds to TRBD1 (6 bases). The CDR3 contains 16 residues. Trimming cost V 1 base and J 0 bases, with 9 bases left between them. Germline-derived CDR1 and CDR2 are SGHVS and FQNEAQ. CDR3 sequence: CASSLEGTPNTGELFF. The CDR3 DNA is TGTGCCAGCAGCTTAGAGGGGACACCGAACACCGGGGAGCTGTTTTTT.

This clone was recorded a few times. This sequence joins TRBV9 and TRBJ2-1, with 11 bases matching TRBD2. The ends lost 3 bases at V and 5 bases at J; junction bases unmatched: 4. Germline V gives CDR1 SGDLS, CDR2 YYNGEE. This CDR3 is 15 amino acids long. The CDR3 nucleotides read TGTGCCAGCAGCGCTCTAGCGGGGGGACACAATGAGCAGTTCTTC. Translated, it gives CASSALAGGHNEQFF. Looking up the rest from reference TRBV9 and TRBJ2-1 gives the full variable domain: DSGVTQTPKHLITATGQRVTLRCSPRSGDLSVYWYQQSLDQGLQFLIQYYNGEERAKGNILERFSAQQFPDLHSELNLSSLELGDSALYFCASSALAGGHNEQFFGPGTRLTVL.

This clone was observed once. The J gene is TRBJ2-1, the V gene TRBV6-1; TRBD2 aligns across 12 bases. The germline CDR1 and CDR2 sequences are MNHNS and SASEGT. V lost 10 bases and J lost 8; bases outside the gene matches: 6. CDR3 length: 13 amino acids. The CDR3 bases are TGTGCCACACGGACTAGCGGGACGGATGAGCAGTTCTTC. Its translation: CATRTSGTDEQFF.